This TCR beta chain emerged from a study of blood T cell repertoires in COVID-19. In the study overall: Spain, Italy and the United States supplied samples that represented acute and convalescent COVID-19. T cells, B-cell-depleted T cells, or PBMCs provided the cDNA or gDNA that served as material.

Germline CDR1 and CDR2: MNHEY and SVGAGI. The CDR3 runs 14 residues. V shed 5 bases, J shed 7 bases, and the junction held 9 bases outside the gene matches. TCRdb keeps only in-frame clones here, not all; method: immunoSEQ multiplex PCR. The table includes nearly 70,000 clones, roughly four fifths detected once. The sample consisted of peripheral blood. This clonotype was obtained from a woman aged 80 or over with acute or convalescent COVID-19. The V call is TRBV6-5, the J call TRBJ2-7; 9 bases match TRBD1. The CDR3 spells CASSTRTGVREQYF. CDR3 in DNA: TGTGCCAGCAGTACCCGGACAGGGGTGCGGGAGCAGTACTTC.